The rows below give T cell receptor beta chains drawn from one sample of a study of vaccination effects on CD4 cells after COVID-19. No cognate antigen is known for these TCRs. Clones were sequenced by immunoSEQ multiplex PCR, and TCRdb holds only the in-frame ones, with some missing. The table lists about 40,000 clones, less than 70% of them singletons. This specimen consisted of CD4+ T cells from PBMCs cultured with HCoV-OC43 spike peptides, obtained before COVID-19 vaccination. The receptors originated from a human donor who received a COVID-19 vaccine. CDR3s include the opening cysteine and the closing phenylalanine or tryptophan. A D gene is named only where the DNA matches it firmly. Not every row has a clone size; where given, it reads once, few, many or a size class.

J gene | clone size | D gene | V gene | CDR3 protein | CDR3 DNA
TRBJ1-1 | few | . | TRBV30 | CAWSPPGEF | TGTGCCTGGAGTCCCCCAGGGGAATTT
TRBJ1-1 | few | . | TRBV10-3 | CAISVAAGDTEAFF | TGTGCCATCAGTGTCGCGGCGGGGGACACTGAAGCTTTCTTT
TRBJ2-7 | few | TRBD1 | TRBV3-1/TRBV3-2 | CASSQTGGYYEQYF | TGTGCCAGCAGCCAGACAGGGGGCTACTACGAGCAGTACTTC
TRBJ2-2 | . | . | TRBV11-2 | CASSAIGGDAGELFF | TGTGCCAGCAGCGCGATAGGCGGAGATGCCGGGGAGCTGTTTTTT
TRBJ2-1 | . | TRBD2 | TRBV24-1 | CATSDLAGGSYNEQFF | TGTGCCACCAGTGATTTAGCGGGGGGCTCCTACAATGAGCAGTTCTTC
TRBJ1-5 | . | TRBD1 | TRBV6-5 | CASSWDRDNQPQHF | TGTGCCAGCAGCTGGGACAGGGACAATCAGCCCCAGCATTTT
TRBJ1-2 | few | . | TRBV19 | CASSIAHGGALGYTF | TGTGCCAGTAGTATCGCACACGGGGGGGCGCTTGGCTACACCTTC
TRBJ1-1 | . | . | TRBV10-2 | CASSESGQGFAEAFF | TGCGCCAGCAGTGAAAGCGGGCAGGGGTTTGCTGAAGCTTTCTTT
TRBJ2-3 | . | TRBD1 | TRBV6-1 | CASSGGRGRSPADTQYF | TGTGCCAGCAGTGGGGGCAGGGGGCGAAGTCCCGCAGATACGCAGTATTTT
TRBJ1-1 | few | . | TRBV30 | CAGEAGIMNTEAFF | TGTGCCGGAGAGGCAGGGATCATGAACACTGAAGCTTTCTTT
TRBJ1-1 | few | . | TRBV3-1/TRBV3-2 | CASSHSGVSITEAFF | TGTGCCAGCAGCCACTCGGGGGTATCGATCACTGAAGCTTTCTTT
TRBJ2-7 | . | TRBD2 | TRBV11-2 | CASSPRLAGSYEQYF | TGTGCCAGCAGCCCGCGACTAGCGGGAAGCTACGAGCAGTACTTC
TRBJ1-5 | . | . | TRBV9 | CASSPGGLPNQPQHF | TGTGCCAGCAGCCCGGGGGGCCTTCCAAATCAGCCCCAGCATTTT
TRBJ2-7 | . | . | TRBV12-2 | CASRLVSTSGTSFCEQYF | TGTGCAAGTCGCTTAGTTTCGACTTCCGGGACTAGTTTTTGCGAGCAGTACTTC
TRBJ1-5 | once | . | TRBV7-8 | CASSFYSNSNQPQHF | TGTGCCAGCAGCTTCTACAGCAATAGCAATCAGCCCCAGCATTTT
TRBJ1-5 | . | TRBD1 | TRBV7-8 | CASSLVTGLAPYQPQHF | TGTGCCAGCAGCTTAGTGACAGGGCTAGCCCCCTATCAGCCCCAGCATTTT
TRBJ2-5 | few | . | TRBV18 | CASSPGQMSQVWKETQYF | TGTGCCAGCTCACCAGGTCAGATGAGCCAAGTATGGAAGGAGACCCAGTACTTC
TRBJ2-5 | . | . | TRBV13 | CASSRGAETQYF | TGTGCCAGCAGTAGGGGAGCGGAGACCCAGTACTTC
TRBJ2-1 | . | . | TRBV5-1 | CASSLGQGGYNEQFF | TGCGCCAGCAGCTTGGGACAGGGAGGGTACAATGAGCAGTTCTTC
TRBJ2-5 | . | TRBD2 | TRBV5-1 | CASSPGGGNQETQYF | TGCGCCAGCAGCCCCGGCGGGGGGAACCAAGAGACCCAGTACTTC
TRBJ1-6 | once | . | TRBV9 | CASSFTGHYNSPLHF | TGTGCCAGCAGCTTTACGGGACACTATAATTCACCCCTCCACTTT
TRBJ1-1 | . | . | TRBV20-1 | CSARPTGEAFF | TGCAGTGCTAGACCAACAGGGGAAGCTTTCTTT
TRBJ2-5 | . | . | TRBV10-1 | CASSEQIQETQYF | TGCGCCAGCAGTGAACAGATCCAAGAGACCCAGTACTTC
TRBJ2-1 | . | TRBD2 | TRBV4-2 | CASSFSGSLDEQFF | TGTGCCAGCAGTTTTAGCGGGAGTCTTGATGAGCAGTTCTTC
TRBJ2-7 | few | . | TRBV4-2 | CASSREDRIYEQYF | TGTGCCAGCAGCCGGGAAGACAGGATCTACGAGCAGTACTTC
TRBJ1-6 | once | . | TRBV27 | CASSFPGAPTLHF | TGTGCCAGCAGTTTTCCAGGGGCCCCGACCCTCCACTTT
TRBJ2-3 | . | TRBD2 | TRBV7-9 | CASSSGLAGGRTDTQYF | TGTGCCAGCAGCTCGGGACTAGCGGGGGGCCGTACAGATACGCAGTATTTT
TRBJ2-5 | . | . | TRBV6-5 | CASSPRDGGQETQYF | TGTGCCAGCAGTCCTCGGGACGGAGGCCAAGAGACCCAGTACTTC
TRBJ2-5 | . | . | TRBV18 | CASSPYQETQYF | TGTGCCAGCTCACCCTATCAAGAGACCCAGTACTTC
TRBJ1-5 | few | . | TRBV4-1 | CASSQVPGYSNQPQHF | TGCGCCAGCAGCCAAGTACCAGGGTATAGCAATCAGCCCCAGCATTTT
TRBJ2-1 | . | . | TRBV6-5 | CASKRSAGRANEQFF | TGTGCCAGCAAAAGGTCGGCAGGGAGAGCCAATGAGCAGTTCTTC
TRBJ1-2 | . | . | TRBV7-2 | CASSLTQGSAGYTF | TGTGCCAGCAGCCTAACGCAGGGTTCGGCTGGCTACACCTTC
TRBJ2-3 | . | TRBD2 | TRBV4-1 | CASSQELAGKTDTQYF | TGCGCCAGCAGCCAAGAACTAGCGGGAAAGACAGATACGCAGTATTTT
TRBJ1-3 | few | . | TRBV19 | CASSRQISSGNTIYF | TGTGCCAGTAGTAGACAGATCAGCTCTGGAAACACCATATATTTT
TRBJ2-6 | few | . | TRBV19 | CATSHQPSGANVLTF | TGTGCCACCTCCCATCAGCCCTCTGGGGCCAACGTCCTGACTTTC
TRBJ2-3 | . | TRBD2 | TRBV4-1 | CASSSRSGDTDTQYF | TGCGCCAGCAGCTCCAGAAGCGGGGACACAGATACGCAGTATTTT
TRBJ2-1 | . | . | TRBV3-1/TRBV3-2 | CASSQVQEQFF | TGTGCCAGCAGCCAAGTTCAAGAGCAGTTCTTC
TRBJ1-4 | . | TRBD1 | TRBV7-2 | CASSVGQGGEKLFF | TGTGCCAGCAGCGTGGGACAGGGTGGGGAAAAACTGTTTTTT
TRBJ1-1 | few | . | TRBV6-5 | CASSYAGENTEAFF | TGTGCCAGCAGTTACGCAGGGGAGAACACTGAAGCTTTCTTT
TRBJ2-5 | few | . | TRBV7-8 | CASSLGGPRQETQYF | TGTGCCAGCAGCTTAGGGGGTCCTAGGCAAGAGACCCAGTACTTC
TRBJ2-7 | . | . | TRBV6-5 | CASSYRAGSGTYEQYF | TGTGCCAGCAGTTACCGGGCAGGGTCGGGTACCTACGAGCAGTACTTC
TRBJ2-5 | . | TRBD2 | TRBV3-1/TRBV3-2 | CASSPGLKETQYF | TGTGCCAGCAGCCCGGGACTAAAAGAGACCCAGTACTTC
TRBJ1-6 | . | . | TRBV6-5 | CASIGQGSDNSPLHF | TGTGCCAGCATCGGCCAGGGAAGTGATAATTCACCCCTCCACTTT